What follows describes a single T cell receptor (beta chain). The source of the sample is a study of Graves' ophthalmopathy and Graves' hyperthyroidism. Pregnant or lactating patients and those with other autoimmune diseases or uncontrolled infections were excluded. The TCR beta CDR3 regions underwent amplification from RNA transcripts. An initial RT-PCR round employing HTBI primers preceded a second-round multiplex PCR. TCRdb re-analysed the multiplex PCR reads in MiXCR, keeping a single row per CDR3 protein. The sample shows approximately 640,000 distinct CDR3 sequences, approximately 39% of them seen only once. This clonotype was sampled from an adult man with Graves' ophthalmopathy. Sequenced: peripheral blood.

CDR3: CASSYLTGGTGELFF. The CDR3 nucleotides read TGTGCCAGCAGTTACCTGACAGGGGGCACCGGGGAGCTGTTTTTT. This sequence joins TRBV6-6 and TRBJ2-2, with 9 bases fitting TRBD1. This CDR3 spans 15 amino acids. V dropped 2 bases and J dropped 4; count of bases not matched to a gene: 2. Per germline, CDR1 MNHNY and CDR2 SVGAGI (reference sequence).